One sample yielded the 19 T cell receptor beta chains listed below, sequenced in a study of blood T cell repertoires in COVID-19. Data came from immunoSEQ multiplex PCR; TCRdb stores just in-frame clones and leaves some out. The sample contains some 140,000 clones, about 80% of which appear only once. Sequenced input: peripheral blood. The source is a woman aged 60-75 years with COVID-19, enrolled during active disease.

V and J are TRBV20-1 and TRBJ1-1, with TRBD1 as a possible D gene (5 bases). V gave up 3 bases and J gave up 2 bases, with 10 bases separating them. Germline V CDR1 and CDR2: DFQATT, SNEGSKA (reference sequence). CDR3 length equals 13 residues. The CDR3 sequence: CSASMGPNTEAFF. CDR3 nucleotide sequence: TGCAGTGCTAGTATGGGGCCTAACACTGAAGCTTTCTTT.

The chain has TRBV7-3 and TRBJ2-1; a possible D gene is TRBD2 (5 bases). Germline CDR1 SGHTA, CDR2 FQGTGA. This CDR3 is built from 17 residues. V was pared by 1 base and J by 8 bases, with 21 bases between. CDR3 loop: CASSLNPRLAKSDEQFF. The CDR3 region has the DNA TGTGCCAGCAGCTTAAATCCACGGCTAGCCAAAAGCGATGAGCAGTTCTTC.

This chain uses TRBV5-1 with TRBJ1-1; TRBD1 agrees at 8 bases. This CDR3 is 14 amino acids long. J was trimmed by 7 bases and V by 0 bases; bases with no gene match: 5. In germline, CDR1 is SGHRS, CDR2 YFSETQ. The chain's CDR3 is CASSLALGQGEAFF. The CDR3 bases are TGCGCCAGCAGCTTGGCCTTAGGACAGGGTGAAGCTTTCTTT.

The gene calls are TRBV11-2 and TRBJ2-1, with D perhaps matching TRBD1 (5 bases). Germline CDR1 and CDR2: SGHAT and FQNNGV. The CDR3 has 14 residues. With 3 bases removed from V and 4 bases from J, the gap between germline ends came to 10 bases. CDR3 region: CASSFQGGYNEQFF. CDR3 DNA: TGTGCCAGCAGCTTTCAGGGCGGTTACAATGAGCAGTTCTTC.

This clone was seen a few times. The chain links TRBV6-5 to TRBJ1-1; D possibly corresponds to TRBD1 (5 bases). The CDR3 contains 14 residues. V lost 7 bases, J lost 5 bases, and 17 bases lay in between. Germline CDR1 MNHEY, CDR2 SVGAGI. In DNA, the CDR3 is TGTGCCAGCACCTTAGGCGGGGGGTATACTGAAGCTTTCTTT. Protein sequence: CASTLGGGYTEAFF.

This CDR3 is CASSPTGGSYNEQFF. CDR3 in DNA: TGCGCCAGCAGCCCTACGGGGGGTTCCTACAATGAGCAGTTCTTC. This rearrangement joins TRBV5-1 to TRBJ2-1, with 7 bases that match TRBD2. The CDR3 runs 15 residues. Trimming removed 4 bases from V and 1 base from J; junction bases left unmatched: 5. CDR1 and CDR2 (germline): SGHRS, YFSETQ.

The gene calls are TRBV28 and TRBJ1-2; 9 bases are a match to TRBD1. The CDR3 consists of 16 residues. Trimming removed 6 bases from V and 4 bases from J; junction bases left unmatched: 12. Germline CDR1 MDHEN, CDR2 SYDVKM. DNA for the CDR3: TGTGCCAGCAGGTCGTTCGCGACAGGGGGGGTCTATGGCTACACCTTC. Translating gives CASRSFATGGVYGYTF.

This clone was picked up one time. V gene TRBV3-1 (or the pseudogene TRBV3-2) combines with J gene TRBJ2-3, with 10 bases fitting TRBD2. The CDR3 is 18 amino acids. J was trimmed by 0 bases and V by 0 bases; bases with no gene match: 6. CDR1 LGHDT and CDR2 YNNKEL come from the germline V gene (reference sequence). In DNA form, the CDR3 reads TGTGCCAGCAGCCAAGAGGGAACTAGCGGGGATAGCACAGATACGCAGTATTTT. Translating it yields CASSQEGTSGDSTDTQYF.

For this clone: The sample has other DNA sequences that encode this CDR3 too. The chain recombines TRBV18 with TRBJ2-5, with D perhaps matching TRBD2 (5 bases). The CDR3 is 14 residues long. Germline CDR1 is KGHSH and CDR2 is LQKENI. Trimming left V 2 bases short and J 2 bases short, with 9 bases between. CDR3 loop: CASSPRTGQETQYF. CDR3 bases: TGTGCCAGCTCACCAAGGACGGGACAAGAGACCCAGTACTTC.

This rearrangement joins TRBV12-5 to TRBJ1-1, with a tentative D call TRBD1 (6 bases). Per the germline V gene, CDR1 is LGHNT and CDR2 is FRNRAP. The V end was cut by 2 bases, the J end by 5 bases, with 21 bases between. This CDR3 region has 17 residues. CDR3 region: CASGLIRGGGLSTEAFF. CDR3 nucleotides: TGTGCTAGTGGTTTGATCCGTGGGGGGGGGCTATCGACTGAAGCTTTCTTT.

V and J are TRBV5-1 and TRBJ1-4; 8 bases line up with TRBD1. The V gene end was trimmed by 2 bases and the J gene end by 6 bases; junction bases not matched to a gene: 6. The V gene's germline CDR1 is SGHRS and CDR2 YFSETQ. The CDR3 length is 15 residues. CDR3 protein: CASSLSGTGDEKLFF. The CDR3 DNA sequence: TGCGCCAGCAGCTTATCCGGGACAGGAGATGAAAAACTGTTTTTT.

This clone was counted a single time. The V call is TRBV4-1, the J call TRBJ1-4; 7 nucleotides align to TRBD1. The V gene end was trimmed by 6 bases and the J gene end by 4 bases; junction bases not matched to a gene: 8. Germline lookup yields CDR1 MGHRA and CDR2 YSYEKL. This CDR3 region has 15 residues. CDR3 bases: TGCGCCAGCAGTCCGCACCGGGACAGTAATGAAAAACTGTTTTTT. This codes for CASSPHRDSNEKLFF.

The chain has TRBV5-3 and TRBJ2-1; D might be TRBD2 (6 bases). TRBV5-3 qualifies as an ORF whose function is uncertain. The CDR3 is made up of 13 amino acids. V dropped 4 bases and J dropped 5 bases, with 10 bases sitting between them. CDR3 sequence reads: CARSPGTHNEQFF. The CDR3 nucleotides are TGTGCCAGAAGCCCCGGGACTCACAATGAGCAGTTCTTC.

This CDR3 reads CATSRMTDYGYTF. CDR3 nucleotide sequence: TGTGCCACCAGCAGAATGACAGATTATGGCTACACCTTC. This chain uses TRBV15 with TRBJ1-2, with a possible D match to TRBD1 (5 bases). Germline lookup yields CDR1 LNHNV and CDR2 YYDKDF (reference sequence). The CDR3 length is 13 residues. The germline V and J ends were trimmed by 2 bases and 5 bases, with 9 bases remaining between them. The whole variable domain, remainder taken from reference TRBV15 and TRBJ1-2, is DAMVIQNPRYQVTQFGKPVTLSCSQTLNHNVMYWYQQKSSQAPKLLFHYYDKDFNNEADTPDNFQSRRPNTSFCFLDIRSPGLGDTAMYLCATSRMTDYGYTFGSGTRLTVV.

The chain is built from TRBV11-1 and TRBJ2-2; D may be TRBD2 (6 bases). Trimming removed 7 bases at V and 4 bases at J, with 16 bases between. Germline V gives CDR1 SGHAT, CDR2 FQDESV (reference sequence). The CDR3 loop spans 15 amino acids. CDR3 coding DNA: TGTGCCAGCACCCAAAGGGCCGGGGGCACCGGGGAGCTGTTTTTT. Residues: CASTQRAGGTGELFF.

The rearrangement uses TRBV5-1 and TRBJ1-3, with D hard to call. V was clipped by 4 bases and J by 1 base, with 6 bases between them. The CDR3 spans 13 residues. Germline assignment: CDR1 SGHRS and CDR2 YFSETQ. CDR3 sequence reads: CASSPQSGNTIYF. In DNA form, the CDR3 reads TGCGCCAGCAGCCCACAATCTGGAAACACCATATATTTT.

This chain connects TRBV19 to TRBJ1-1; TRBD1 matches at 8 bases. The germline gives CDR1 LNHDA, CDR2 SQIVND (reference sequence). V was clipped by 6 bases and J by 1 base; unmatched bases: 4. This CDR3 is built from 14 residues. The CDR3 protein is CASRDRGTNTEAFF. The CDR3 nucleotides read TGTGCCAGTAGAGACAGGGGTACGAACACTGAAGCTTTCTTT.

In DNA form, the CDR3 reads TGTGCCAGCAGTGACGGAAACCGGGACAGGGACAGCTATGGCTACACCTTC. Amino acid sequence: CASSDGNRDRDSYGYTF. The chain has TRBV6-4 and TRBJ1-2; 9 nucleotides agree with TRBD1. V lost 2 bases to trimming and J lost 4 bases; unmatched junction nucleotides: 11. The CDR3 has 17 residues. Germline CDR1 reads MRHNA; CDR2 reads SNTAGT.

The J gene is TRBJ1-2, the V gene TRBV2; no clear D. The CDR3 runs 13 residues. Trimming took 4 bases from V and 6 from J, leaving 12 bases between them. CDR1 is SNHLY and CDR2 is FYNNEI in the germline V gene. The CDR3 is CASSASRGNGYTF. CDR3 DNA: TGTGCCAGCAGTGCGTCCAGAGGCAATGGCTACACCTTC.